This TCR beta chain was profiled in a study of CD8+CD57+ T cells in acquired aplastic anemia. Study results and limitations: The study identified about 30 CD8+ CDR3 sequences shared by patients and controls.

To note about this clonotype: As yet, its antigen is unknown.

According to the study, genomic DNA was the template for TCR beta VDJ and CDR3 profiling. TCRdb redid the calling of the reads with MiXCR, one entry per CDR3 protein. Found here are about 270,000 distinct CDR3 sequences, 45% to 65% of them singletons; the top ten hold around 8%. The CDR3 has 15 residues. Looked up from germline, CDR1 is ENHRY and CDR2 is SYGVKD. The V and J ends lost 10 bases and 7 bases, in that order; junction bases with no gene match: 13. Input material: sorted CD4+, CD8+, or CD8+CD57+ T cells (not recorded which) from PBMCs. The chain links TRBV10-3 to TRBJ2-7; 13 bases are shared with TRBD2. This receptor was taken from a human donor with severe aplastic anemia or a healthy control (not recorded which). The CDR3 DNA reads TGTGCCACCACTAGCGGGGGGGCAAAAACTAGGGAGCAGTACTTC. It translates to CATTSGGAKTREQYF.